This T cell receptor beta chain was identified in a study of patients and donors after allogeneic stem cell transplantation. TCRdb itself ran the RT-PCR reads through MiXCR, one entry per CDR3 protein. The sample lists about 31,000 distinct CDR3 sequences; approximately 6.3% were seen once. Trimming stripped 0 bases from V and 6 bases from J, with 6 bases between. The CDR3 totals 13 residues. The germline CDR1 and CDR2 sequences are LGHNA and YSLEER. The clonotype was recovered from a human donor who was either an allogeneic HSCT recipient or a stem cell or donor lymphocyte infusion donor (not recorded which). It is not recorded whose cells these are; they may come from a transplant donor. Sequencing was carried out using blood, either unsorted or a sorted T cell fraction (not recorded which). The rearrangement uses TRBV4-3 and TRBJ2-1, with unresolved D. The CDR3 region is CASSQEVSNEQFF. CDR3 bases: TGCGCCAGCAGCCAAGAGGTTTCCAATGAGCAGTTCTTC.